A selection of T cell receptor beta chains follows, all from one sample in a study of T cells after somatic rescue of genetic block. Some clones are missing from TCRdb's copy, which holds only in-frame ones; the method was immunoSEQ multiplex PCR. This sample has 14,000 to 15,000 clones, with more than 70% found just once. What was sequenced was peripheral blood mononuclear cells (PBMCs). The receptors come from a man aged 18 to 29. Each CDR3 is given with its conserved first and last residue. A D gene is named only where the DNA matches it firmly. Part of the rows lack a size; the others show once, few, many or a class for expanded clones.

j_call	clone_size	v_call	d_call	cdr3_aa	cdr3_nt
TRBJ1-5	.	TRBV6-6	TRBD1	CASSGTVDNQPQHF	TGTGCCAGCAGTGGGACAGTCGACAATCAGCCCCAGCATTTT
TRBJ1-2	.	TRBV5-1	.	CASSQLGDGYTF	TGCGCCAGCAGCCAATTAGGGGATGGCTACACCTTC
TRBJ2-5	once	TRBV4-1	TRBD2	CASSQDTRGGQETQYF	TGCGCCAGCAGCCAAGATACGCGGGGGGGCCAGGAGACCCAGTACTTC
TRBJ1-2	.	TRBV15	TRBD1	CATSRDTGVGYTF	TGTGCCACCAGCAGAGATACAGGGGTTGGCTACACCTTC
TRBJ2-7	.	TRBV10-3	TRBD1	CAITSTGYYEQYF	TGTGCCATCACCTCGACAGGGTACTACGAGCAGTACTTC
TRBJ2-1	.	TRBV5-1	.	CASSWGGGTYNEQFF	TGCGCCAGCAGCTGGGGGGGCGGGACCTACAATGAGCAGTTCTTC
TRBJ1-2	large	TRBV28	.	CASSLSSSDTFYGYTF	TGTGCCAGCAGTTTATCCTCGTCGGACACCTTCTATGGCTACACCTTC
TRBJ2-7	.	TRBV5-1	.	CASSLGDGGIPAYEQYF	TGCGCCAGCAGCTTGGGGGATGGGGGGATTCCAGCCTACGAGCAGTACTTC
TRBJ1-6	.	TRBV2	.	CASSFGTGRNSPLHF	TGTGCCAGCAGTTTTGGAACAGGGAGAAATTCACCCCTCCACTTT
TRBJ2-5	few	TRBV7-9	TRBD1	CASSALQGGETQYF	TGTGCCAGCAGCGCTTTACAGGGGGGCGAGACCCAGTACTTC
TRBJ2-7	.	TRBV7-9	TRBD1	CASSLAGGYEQYF	TGTGCCAGCAGCTTGGCAGGGGGCTACGAGCAGTACTTC
TRBJ1-2	.	TRBV6-6	TRBD1	CASSLMGTVGNGYTF	TGTGCCAGCAGTTTGATGGGGACAGTTGGGAATGGCTACACCTTC
TRBJ2-7	.	TRBV14	.	CASSRQLYEQYF	TGTGCCAGCAGCCGACAGCTCTACGAGCAGTACTTC
TRBJ1-6	.	TRBV11-3	.	CASSLNRDSPLHF	TGTGCCAGCAGCTTGAACAGGGATTCACCCCTCCACTTT
TRBJ1-2	few	TRBV9	TRBD1	CASSFTGGGSGYTF	TGTGCCAGCAGCTTTACAGGGGGCGGCAGTGGCTACACCTTC
TRBJ1-3	once	TRBV6-1	TRBD1	CASNWGTAGNTIYF	TGTGCCAGCAATTGGGGGACAGCTGGAAACACCATATATTTT
TRBJ2-7	once	TRBV5-1	TRBD1	CASSGTGQGTYEQYF	TGCGCCAGCAGCGGAACGGGACAGGGAACTTACGAGCAGTACTTC
TRBJ1-4	.	TRBV18	TRBD1	CASSPLTGSLTNEKLFF	TGTGCCAGCTCACCATTGACAGGGTCCCTTACTAATGAAAAACTGTTTTTT
TRBJ1-1	.	TRBV29-1	TRBD1	CSVTPDRDNTEAFF	TGCAGCGTAACACCGGACAGGGACAACACTGAAGCTTTCTTT
TRBJ2-7	.	TRBV7-2	.	CASSFSRTNYEQYF	TGTGCCAGCAGCTTTAGCAGGACGAACTACGAGCAGTACTTC
TRBJ2-3	.	TRBV10-3	TRBD1	CAITGTGARTDTQYF	TGTGCCATCACCGGGACAGGGGCCCGCACAGATACGCAGTATTTT
TRBJ2-1	.	TRBV28	TRBD2	CASSWTSGSWNNKQFF	TGTGCCAGCAGTTGGACTAGCGGGAGTTGGAACAATAAGCAGTTCTTC
TRBJ1-6	.	TRBV6-6	.	CASSSSGTHYSPLHF	TGTGCCAGCAGTTCCTCCGGGACTCATTATTCACCCCTCCACTTT
TRBJ2-3	.	TRBV9	TRBD2	CASSQLSSGHSTDTQYF	TGTGCCAGCAGCCAGCTTTCTAGCGGACATAGCACAGATACGCAGTATTTT
TRBJ1-1	.	TRBV5-1	.	CASSPLRFPFEAFF	TGCGCCAGCAGCCCGTTGAGGTTTCCCTTTGAAGCTTTCTTT
TRBJ1-6	.	TRBV28	TRBD1	CASSLIGGTGPNSPLHF	TGTGCCAGCAGTCTTATCGGGGGGACAGGTCCTAATTCACCCCTCCACTTT
TRBJ1-1	medium-sized	TRBV19	TRBD1	CASRPGTGYTEAFF	TGTGCCAGTAGGCCCGGGACAGGGTACACTGAAGCTTTCTTT
TRBJ1-2	many	TRBV10-3	TRBD1	CAISEFGQGRDGYTF	TGTGCCATCAGTGAGTTCGGACAGGGCCGGGATGGCTACACCTTC
TRBJ1-1	.	TRBV6-5	.	CASSYSRGVVEAFF	TGTGCCAGCAGTTACTCGAGGGGAGTGGTTGAAGCTTTCTTT
TRBJ2-3	.	TRBV4-1	.	CASSQDFLYSHRTDTQYF	TGCGCCAGCAGCCAAGATTTCCTATATTCGCACCGCACAGATACGCAGTATTTT
TRBJ2-5	.	TRBV18	.	CASSPVRGKSETQYF	TGTGCCAGCTCACCGGTCCGGGGCAAGAGCGAGACCCAGTACTTC
TRBJ1-2	.	TRBV2	.	CASRRGYGYTF	TGTGCCAGCAGACGTGGGTATGGCTACACCTTC
TRBJ2-3	.	TRBV10-3	.	CAISAATDTQYF	TGTGCCATCAGTGCTGCCACAGATACGCAGTATTTT
TRBJ1-1	medium-sized	TRBV6-1	.	CASKDPHPEAFF	TGTGCCAGCAAGGACCCCCATCCTGAAGCTTTCTTT
TRBJ2-2	.	TRBV18	.	CASSPPGTGELFF	TGTGCCAGCTCACCTCCCGGCACCGGGGAGCTGTTTTTT
TRBJ2-5	.	TRBV5-1	TRBD1	CASSKGQEETQYF	TGCGCCAGCAGTAAGGGACAGGAAGAGACCCAGTACTTC
TRBJ2-7	.	TRBV6-1	TRBD1	CASSAGRWTGYYEQYF	TGTGCCAGCAGTGCAGGAAGGTGGACAGGCTACTACGAGCAGTACTTC
TRBJ2-1	.	TRBV6-6	TRBD1	CASSYGTGYNEQFF	TGTGCCAGCAGTTACGGGACAGGGTACAATGAGCAGTTCTTC
TRBJ1-1	once	TRBV14	.	CASSQALNTEAFF	TGTGCCAGCAGCCAAGCGCTAAACACTGAAGCTTTCTTT
TRBJ1-2	.	TRBV6-6	TRBD1	CAISVNGQGGYGYTF	TGTGCCATCAGTGTGAACGGACAGGGCGGCTATGGCTACACCTTC
TRBJ1-1	.	TRBV27	.	CASRNAGTPNTEAFF	TGTGCCAGCAGGAACGCCGGGACACCGAACACTGAAGCTTTCTTT
TRBJ1-4	.	TRBV28	TRBD1	CASSFQGGAGEKLFF	TGTGCCAGCAGTTTCCAGGGGGGGGCAGGGGAAAAACTGTTTTTT
TRBJ2-7	.	TRBV4-1	.	CASSQTGGGPYEQYF	TGCGCCAGCAGCCAGACAGGTGGGGGCCCCTACGAGCAGTACTTC
TRBJ2-5	.	TRBV18	TRBD1	CASSPQSLRGLQETQYF	TGTGCCAGCTCACCTCAATCTCTCAGGGGGCTCCAAGAGACCCAGTACTTC
TRBJ1-5	.	TRBV27	.	CASSGQTYSNQPQHF	TGTGCCAGCTCTGGACAGACCTATAGCAATCAGCCCCAGCATTTT